The present entry profiles one T cell receptor beta chain with its context. The antigen is not known. The data stem from a study of T cell responses to AZD1222 COVID-19 vaccine. Here immunoSEQ multiplex PCR was the method, and the copy in TCRdb shows in-frame clones only, minus some. The sample includes about 150,000 clones, 90% seen only once; the top ten take approximately 1.5%. Findings and caveats of the study: Of the AZD1222 recipients, only 5 to 7 were seropositive at baseline. Regions 160-218 and 743-854 dominated among vaccine-associated CD4 TCRs spanning spike. Reports indicate that nearly half of spike-specific TCRs are directed at unmutated variant regions.

The sample consisted of peripheral blood, taken on day 0 of AZD1222 vaccination. The clonotype was recovered from an adult in good health.

The CDR3 loop reads CAWSDPREKLFF. In DNA, the CDR3 is TGTGCCTGGAGTGACCCCCGAGAAAAACTGTTTTTT. The chain recombines TRBV30 with TRBJ1-4; D remains ambiguous. Trimming took 1 base from V and 8 from J, leaving 8 bases between them. CDR1 and CDR2 from the germline V gene are GTSNPN and SVGIG (reference sequence). The CDR3 loop spans 12 amino acids.